The rows below give T cell receptor beta chains drawn from one sample of a study of blood T cell repertoires in COVID-19. The protocol was immunoSEQ multiplex PCR, while the TCRdb copy is restricted to in-frame clones and leaves out a portion. This sample carries about 160,000 clones, just over 90% of them seen once, and the ten largest clones take 2%. Sequencing was done on a sample of peripheral blood. These receptors originate from a woman in her sixties with COVID-19, enrolled during active disease. CDR3s include the opening cysteine and the closing phenylalanine or tryptophan. A D gene is named only where the DNA matches it firmly. The size field is filled for only some rows; it gives once, few, many or a size class.

NA	TRBV2	NA	TRBJ1-6	TGTGCCAGCAGACCAGAGACAGCCTATAATTCACCCCTCCACTTT	CASRPETAYNSPLHF
NA	TRBV5-6	TRBD1	TRBJ1-2	TGTGCCAGCAGCTACGCGGCGGGACAGAGAGATGGCTACACCTTC	CASSYAAGQRDGYTF
NA	TRBV4-3	NA	TRBJ1-2	TGCGCCAGCAGCGCCCGAGATTATGGCTACACCTTC	CASSARDYGYTF
NA	TRBV21-1	NA	TRBJ1-6	TGTGCCAGCAGAGACAGGGCCTCACCCCTCCACTTT	CASRDRASPLHF
NA	TRBV9	TRBD1	TRBJ1-3	TGTGCCAGCAGCGTCGTGGGGACGCAGGGGGACTCTGGAAACACCATATATTTT	CASSVVGTQGDSGNTIYF
NA	TRBV4-1	TRBD1	TRBJ2-1	TGCGCCAGCAGCCAAGATAGGGGGCCACGCTACAATGAGCAGTTCTTC	CASSQDRGPRYNEQFF
many	TRBV27	NA	TRBJ1-2	TGTGCCAGCAGGGGGGGGGCAGGTGGCTACACCTTC	CASRGGAGGYTF
once	TRBV9	TRBD1	TRBJ1-1	TGTGCCAGCAGCACGACAGGGGGCCAGACTGAAGCTTTCTTT	CASSTTGGQTEAFF
NA	TRBV19	TRBD1	TRBJ1-1	TGTGCCAGTAGTATAGAGACAGGGGGGGACACTGAAGCTTTCTTT	CASSIETGGDTEAFF
NA	TRBV6-5	NA	TRBJ1-2	TGTGCCAGCACTCGAGCGGGGGCTGGCTACACCTTC	CASTRAGAGYTF
NA	TRBV28	TRBD1	TRBJ1-3	TGTGCCAGCAGACGGACAGGGCTCTCTGGAAACACCATATATTTT	CASRRTGLSGNTIYF
NA	TRBV3-1/TRBV3-2	NA	TRBJ1-6	TGTGCCAGCAGCCAAGGATCTTCGATGGGAGGCTATAATTCACCCCTCCACTTT	CASSQGSSMGGYNSPLHF
once	TRBV19	TRBD1	TRBJ1-5	TGTGCCAGCCACAGGGGTGATCAGCCCCAGCATTTT	CASHRGDQPQHF
NA	TRBV7-9	NA	TRBJ1-5	TGTGCCAGCAGCTCCCAGGGGAATCAGCCCCAGCATTTT	CASSSQGNQPQHF
NA	TRBV20-1	TRBD2	TRBJ2-3	TGCAGTGCTAGTCGGGGCGGGGGTTCAACAGATACGCAGTATTTT	CSASRGGGSTDTQYF
NA	TRBV5-1	NA	TRBJ1-6	TGCGCCAGCAGGATTCAGGGTAGGGGAAATAATTCACCCCTCCACTTT	CASRIQGRGNNSPLHF
NA	TRBV27	NA	TRBJ2-1	TGTGCCAGCCGTACCGGGGGATCCTACAATGAGCAGTTCTTC	CASRTGGSYNEQFF
NA	TRBV20-1	TRBD2	TRBJ2-7	TGCAGTGCTAGTGACTATCTAGCGGGGGGGCTCTACGAGCAGTACTTC	CSASDYLAGGLYEQYF
NA	TRBV15	TRBD2	TRBJ2-1	TGTGCCACCAGCAGAGATCGAGGTAGCGGGCTGCAGTTCTTC	CATSRDRGSGLQFF
NA	TRBV27	TRBD1	TRBJ1-5	TGTGCCAGCAGAGGACAGGGGGCATTGATGCCCCAGCATTTT	CASRGQGALMPQHF
once	TRBV19	TRBD1	TRBJ1-6	TGTGCCAGCGCCCCACAGGGGGGCTCACCCCTCCACTTT	CASAPQGGSPLHF
NA	TRBV6-2/TRBV6-3	NA	TRBJ1-5	TGTGCCAGCAGCCCCACGGGGGGACAGCCCCAGCATTTT	CASSPTGGQPQHF
NA	TRBV9	NA	TRBJ2-1	TGTGCCAGCACCCAGGGGGGCGGTGAGCAGTTCTTC	CASTQGGGEQFF
once	TRBV7-6	NA	TRBJ1-1	TGTGCCAGCAGCTTAGCTAACAGGGCGCGAGGCACTGAAGCTTTCTTT	CASSLANRARGTEAFF
NA	TRBV7-9	TRBD1	TRBJ1-2	TGTGCCAGCAGCTTAGCGCAGGGGGCTGGCTATGGCTACACCTTC	CASSLAQGAGYGYTF
NA	TRBV7-9	TRBD2	TRBJ2-3	TGTGCCAGCAGCTTACGCACTGGCGGGGGGACAACAGATACGCAGTATTTT	CASSLRTGGGTTDTQYF
NA	TRBV2	TRBD2	TRBJ2-5	TGTGCCAGCAGTGATAGAGGGCGGGGGCAAGAGACCCAGTACTTC	CASSDRGRGQETQYF
NA	TRBV11-3	NA	TRBJ1-5	TGTGCCAGCAGCGAAAGCCAGGGGATGGAAGAAAATCAGCCCCAGCATTTT	CASSESQGMEENQPQHF
NA	TRBV9	TRBD2	TRBJ2-1	TGTGCCAGCAGCGTAGGCGGGGGCTCCTACAATGAGCAGTTCTTC	CASSVGGGSYNEQFF
NA	TRBV12-5	TRBD1	TRBJ1-2	TGTGCTAGTGGTCCGGGACAGGGTGGATATGGCTACACCTTC	CASGPGQGGYGYTF
once	TRBV4-3	NA	TRBJ1-2	TGCGCCAGCAGCCAAACTCCGGGAGAACCCTATGGCTACACCTTC	CASSQTPGEPYGYTF
NA	TRBV13	NA	TRBJ2-2	TGTGCCAGCAGCTTATGGCGTTCGGTGGACACGAGCTCGAACACCGGGGAGCTGTTTTTT	CASSLWRSVDTSSNTGELFF
NA	TRBV10-3	NA	TRBJ1-1	TGTGCCATCAGGTCGGACACTGAAGCTTTCTTT	CAIRSDTEAFF
NA	TRBV25-1	NA	TRBJ1-6	TGTGCCAGCAGGGACAGTTTCACAAATTCACCCCTCCACTTT	CASRDSFTNSPLHF
NA	TRBV7-9	NA	TRBJ2-7	TGTGCCAGCAGCTACCCACCAACCGACAGCCATCCTTACGAGCAGTACTTC	CASSYPPTDSHPYEQYF
NA	TRBV9	NA	TRBJ1-1	TGTGCCAGCGGAAGGACGGCCCCGGGGGACACTGAAGCTTTCTTT	CASGRTAPGDTEAFF
NA	TRBV5-5	NA	TRBJ1-1	TGTGCCAGCGGCTGGGGCGTTGACACTGAAGCTTTCTTT	CASGWGVDTEAFF
few	TRBV29-1	TRBD1	TRBJ1-4	TGCAGCGTTGGGGTTAGAGGGGGCGACGAAAAACTGTTTTTT	CSVGVRGGDEKLFF
NA	TRBV5-6	NA	TRBJ1-4	TGTGCCAGCAGCTTGGCCGTAAGGGGGGGTGAAAAACTGTTTTTT	CASSLAVRGGEKLFF
NA	TRBV18	TRBD2	TRBJ2-2	TGTGCCAGCTCCGTCACTAGCGGGGAGAACACCGGGGAGCTGTTTTTT	CASSVTSGENTGELFF
NA	TRBV7-2	NA	TRBJ1-5	TGTGCCAGCAGCTTGGGCCTCAATCAGCCCCAGCATTTT	CASSLGLNQPQHF
NA	TRBV7-9	TRBD2	TRBJ2-3	TGTGCCAGCAGCTTTTCCGCCGGGACTAGCGGCCCCACAGATACGCAGTATTTT	CASSFSAGTSGPTDTQYF
NA	TRBV28	NA	TRBJ1-5	TGTGCCAGCAGTTCACCGAAGCCCACTTATAGCAATCAGCCCCAGCATTTT	CASSSPKPTYSNQPQHF
NA	TRBV4-2	NA	TRBJ1-1	TGTGCCAGCAGCCAAGACGCGGGGGTGAACACTGAAGCTTTCTTT	CASSQDAGVNTEAFF
NA	TRBV23-1	NA	TRBJ2-7	TGCGCCAGCAGTCCCTATTTCACCTACGAGCAGTACTTC	CASSPYFTYEQYF
NA	TRBV6-5	NA	TRBJ1-2	TGTGCCAGCAACCTACCAGGGGAAGGCTACACCTTC	CASNLPGEGYTF
NA	TRBV3-1/TRBV3-2	TRBD2	TRBJ2-3	TGTGCCAGCAGCCTTACTAGCGGGGGGTTAGATACGCAGTATTTT	CASSLTSGGLDTQYF
NA	TRBV2	TRBD1	TRBJ2-7	TGTGCCACCAAAGACAGGGGCTACGAGCAGTACTTC	CATKDRGYEQYF
NA	TRBV2	NA	TRBJ2-3	TGTGCCAGCAGTGCTAAGCAGGTCACAGATACGCAGTATTTT	CASSAKQVTDTQYF
NA	TRBV4-3	TRBD1	TRBJ1-5	TGCGCCAGCAGCCAAGATTGGGGGTCAGGGGGCAGGTGGCCCCAGCATTTT	CASSQDWGSGGRWPQHF
NA	TRBV7-9	NA	TRBJ2-6	TGTGCCAGCACCTTACGCCGGACTGCTGGGGCCAACGTCCTGACTTTC	CASTLRRTAGANVLTF
NA	TRBV3-1/TRBV3-2	TRBD1	TRBJ1-5	TGTGCCAGCAGCGGGGGGACAGGGGTAAGCAATCAGCCCCAGCATTTT	CASSGGTGVSNQPQHF
NA	TRBV2	NA	TRBJ2-7	TGTGCCAGCAGTGAAGCCCGCCTCGGAGCCTACGAGCAGTACTTC	CASSEARLGAYEQYF
few	TRBV5-5	NA	TRBJ1-1	TGTGCCAGCAGCGCTCTTGGACACATGAACACTGAAGCTTTCTTT	CASSALGHMNTEAFF
NA	TRBV20-1	NA	TRBJ1-3	TGCAGTGCGCCGGGAGGAAACACCATATATTTT	CSAPGGNTIYF
NA	TRBV5-1	TRBD1	TRBJ1-1	TGCGCCAGCAGCTCCACAGGGGGCGACACTGAAGCTTTCTTT	CASSSTGGDTEAFF
NA	TRBV29-1	NA	TRBJ2-5	TGCAGCGTTCGGGAGAATTACCAAGAGACCCAGTACTTC	CSVRENYQETQYF